The TCR beta chain described here comes from a study of T cells after yellow fever vaccination. Study overall: SMART-Seq v4 Ultra Low Input served to prepare low-cell-number fractions.

TCRdb itself ran the 5' RACE reads through MiXCR, one entry per CDR3 protein. The sample has a few hundred thousand distinct CDR3 sequences, about 4% seen once. The receptor was derived from a man aged 18 to 29 who received the YFV17D yellow fever vaccine. The sample here was PBMCs, taken 5 days after the yellow fever booster vaccination.

CDR3: CASARSSYEQYF. In DNA, the CDR3 is TGTGCCAGCGCGCGGAGCTCCTACGAGCAGTACTTC. V is TRBV6-2 or TRBV6-3 and J is TRBJ2-7; D not resolved. Per the germline V gene, CDR1 is MNHEY and CDR2 is SVGEGT. The CDR3 extends over 12 amino acids. Trimming took off 8 bases at V and 0 bases at J, with 8 bases between the two ends.